The rows below give T cell receptor beta chains drawn from one sample of a study of identifying expanded T cells in peripheral blood. Sequencing was performed with immunoSEQ multiplex PCR; in TCRdb, only in-frame clones are kept and a portion is missing. The sample records about 50,000 clones, 70% to 85% being singletons. The sequencing sample was made of blood. These receptors all stem from a person between 18 and 75 years old in good health. Both conserved end residues are part of each CDR3. Each record gives: CDR3 protein, CDR3 DNA, J gene, V gene, D gene, clone size. A D gene is named only where the DNA matches it firmly. Where a row states a size, it is once, few, many or the class of an expanded clone; other rows omit it.

CSVAEAGELFF | TGCAGCGTCGCAGAGGCGGGGGAGCTGTTTTTT | TRBJ2-2 | TRBV29-1 | - | -
CASSEQGWQETQYF | TGTGCCAGCAGTGAACAGGGTTGGCAAGAGACCCAGTACTTC | TRBJ2-5 | TRBV2 | - | -
CASSESGSTDTQYF | TGTGCCAGCAGTGAGAGCGGTAGCACAGATACGCAGTATTTT | TRBJ2-3 | TRBV6-4 | - | -
CASREGTSGNNEQFF | TGTGCCAGTAGGGAAGGGACTAGCGGTAACAATGAGCAGTTCTTC | TRBJ2-1 | TRBV19 | TRBD2 | -
CAWSYRRPLGDHGYTF | TGTGCCTGGAGTTACCGTCGCCCTCTCGGGGATCATGGCTACACCTTC | TRBJ1-2 | TRBV30 | - | once
CASSLDATNEKLFF | TGTGCCAGCAGCTTAGACGCAACTAATGAAAAACTGTTTTTT | TRBJ1-4 | TRBV7-2 | - | few
CASSFQGEETQYF | TGCGCCAGCAGCTTTCAGGGGGAAGAGACCCAGTACTTC | TRBJ2-5 | TRBV5-1 | TRBD1 | -
CACGSLLGTQYF | TGTGCCTGTGGGAGTTTATTAGGGACCCAGTACTTC | TRBJ2-5 | TRBV6-5 | - | -
CASSELGSRGTDTQYF | TGTGCCAGCAGTGAATTGGGCAGTAGGGGCACAGATACGCAGTATTTT | TRBJ2-3 | TRBV2 | - | -
CASSDVGDTQYF | TGTGCCAGCAGTGACGTGGGAGATACGCAGTATTTT | TRBJ2-3 | TRBV2 | - | -
CASSLMGGETQYF | TGCGCCAGCAGCTTGATGGGGGGAGAGACCCAGTACTTC | TRBJ2-5 | TRBV5-1 | - | -
CASRATSNTGELFF | TGTGCCAGCAGGGCCACCTCGAACACCGGGGAGCTGTTTTTT | TRBJ2-2 | TRBV6-5 | - | -
CASSQAIYNEQFF | TGCGCCAGCAGCCAAGCTATTTACAATGAGCAGTTCTTC | TRBJ2-1 | TRBV4-1 | - | -
CASSLGSRGYNTEAFF | TGTGCCAGCAGCTTAGGTTCCAGGGGCTATAACACTGAAGCTTTCTTT | TRBJ1-1 | TRBV7-2 | - | -
CASSARLWPQHF | TGTGCCAGCAGTGCTCGACTGTGGCCCCAGCATTTT | TRBJ1-5 | TRBV2 | - | -
CASSSQGVEAFF | TGTGCCAGCAGCTCCCAGGGTGTAGAAGCTTTCTTT | TRBJ1-1 | TRBV7-9 | - | -
CASEPRTAPYGYTF | TGTGCCAGCGAGCCTCGGACAGCTCCCTATGGCTACACCTTC | TRBJ1-2 | TRBV7-6 | - | few
CASRIGSGGVKLFF | TGTGCCAGCAGGATCGGGTCAGGGGGCGTAAAACTGTTTTTT | TRBJ1-4 | TRBV6-1 | TRBD1 | -
CASTRPGLAYEQYF | TGTGCCAGCACCCGCCCGGGACTAGCGTACGAGCAGTACTTC | TRBJ2-7 | TRBV5-4 | TRBD2 | -
CASSLGSGVIETQYF | TGTGCCAGCAGCTTAGGTAGCGGGGTTATAGAGACCCAGTACTTC | TRBJ2-5 | TRBV7-3 | TRBD2 | -